This T cell receptor beta chain was identified in a study of post-analysis software for immune sequencing data. Findings and caveats of the study: Controls showed lower frequencies than patients for roughly five TRBV segments, and TRBV5-6, TRBV5-1 and TRBV20-1 were among these.

Libraries were made from TCR beta cDNA, and they carried unique molecular identifiers. Using its own MiXCR run on the PCR reads, TCRdb lists one record per CDR3 protein. The data show roughly 580,000 distinct CDR3 sequences, about 40% seen once. In its sample, this clonotype was seen a few times. Its antigen remains unknown. Germline CDR1 and CDR2: SEHNR and FQNEAQ (reference sequence). The CDR3 has 15 residues. Trimming removed 3 bases from V and 0 bases from J, with 12 bases in between. The receptor was isolated from a girl aged 10-17 years with multiple sclerosis. Material for sequencing was blood. The chain couples TRBV7-9 to TRBJ2-7, with D possibly TRBD2 on 7 matching bases. The CDR3 DNA is TGTGCCAGCAGCTTGGGGGGGCTGACCTCCTACGAGCAGTACTTC. Residues: CASSLGGLTSYEQYF.